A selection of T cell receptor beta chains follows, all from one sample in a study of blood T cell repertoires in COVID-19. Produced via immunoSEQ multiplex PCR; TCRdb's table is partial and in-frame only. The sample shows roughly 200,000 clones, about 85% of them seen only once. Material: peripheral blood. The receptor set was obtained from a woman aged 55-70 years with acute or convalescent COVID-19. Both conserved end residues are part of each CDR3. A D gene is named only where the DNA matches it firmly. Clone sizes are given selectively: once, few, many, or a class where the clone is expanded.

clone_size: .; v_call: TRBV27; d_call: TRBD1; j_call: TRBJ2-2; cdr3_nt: TGTGCCAGCAGTTCCTATGGTAGGGGGCAGGGCGGGGAGCTGTTTTTT; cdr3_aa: CASSSYGRGQGGELFF
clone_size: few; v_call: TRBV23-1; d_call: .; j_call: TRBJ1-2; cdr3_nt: TGCGCCAGCAGTCAATGGGCCAGGTCCTATGGCTACACCTTC; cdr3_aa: CASSQWARSYGYTF
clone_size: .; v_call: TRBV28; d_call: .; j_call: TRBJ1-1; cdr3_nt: TGTGCCAGCAGTCTCCTCCCAGGGTTGGCTGAAGCTTTCTTT; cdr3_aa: CASSLLPGLAEAFF
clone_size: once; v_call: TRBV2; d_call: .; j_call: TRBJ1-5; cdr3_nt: TGTGCCAGCAGAGAAAGGGGTGACAGCAATCAGCCCCAGCATTTT; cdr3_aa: CASRERGDSNQPQHF
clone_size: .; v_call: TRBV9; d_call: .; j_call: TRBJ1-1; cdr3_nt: TGTGCCAGCAGCGTAGACACCTTCCCCACTGAAGCTTTCTTT; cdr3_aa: CASSVDTFPTEAFF
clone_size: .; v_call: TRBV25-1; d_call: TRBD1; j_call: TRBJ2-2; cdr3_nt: TGTGCCAGCAGTCGGGACAGGGGTTGGTCGAACACCGGGGAGCTGTTTTTT; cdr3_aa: CASSRDRGWSNTGELFF
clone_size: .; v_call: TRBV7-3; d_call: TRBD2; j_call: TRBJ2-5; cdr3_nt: TGTGCCAGCAGCTCGTGGGGAGGGAGGGGCCAAGAGAACCAGTACTTC; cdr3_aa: CASSSWGGRGQENQYF
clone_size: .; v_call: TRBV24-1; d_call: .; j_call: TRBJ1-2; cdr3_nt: TGTGCCACCAGTGATGCCCTCAGGGGTGGCTACACCTTC; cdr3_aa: CATSDALRGGYTF
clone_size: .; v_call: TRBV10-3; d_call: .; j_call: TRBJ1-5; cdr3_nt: TGTGCCATCAGTGAGGGGGAGGGGAGCAATCAGCCCCAGCATTTT; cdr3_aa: CAISEGEGSNQPQHF
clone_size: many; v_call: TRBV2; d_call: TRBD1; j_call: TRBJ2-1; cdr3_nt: TGTGCCAGACAGGGGGAGAGCTCCTACAATGAGCAGTTCTTC; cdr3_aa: CARQGESSYNEQFF
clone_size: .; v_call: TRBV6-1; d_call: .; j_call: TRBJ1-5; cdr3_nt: TGTGCCAGCAGTGAAGTACAGGGTCTACCCCAGCATTTT; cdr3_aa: CASSEVQGLPQHF
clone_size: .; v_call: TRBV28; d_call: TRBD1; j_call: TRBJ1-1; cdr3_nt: TGTGCCAGCAGTCCCGGGACAGTCATGAACACTGAAGCTTTCTTT; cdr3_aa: CASSPGTVMNTEAFF
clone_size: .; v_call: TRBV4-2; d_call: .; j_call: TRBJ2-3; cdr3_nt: TGTGCCAGCAGCCAGGGGACATTAGGCGGTACGCAGTATTTT; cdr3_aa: CASSQGTLGGTQYF
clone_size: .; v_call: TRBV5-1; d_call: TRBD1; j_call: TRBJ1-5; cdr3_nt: TGCGCCAGCAGCCCACAGGGGGTCGGGCAGCCCCAGCATTTT; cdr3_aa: CASSPQGVGQPQHF
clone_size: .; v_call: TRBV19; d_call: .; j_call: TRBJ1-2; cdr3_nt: TGTGCCAGTAGGGGGGGACTATGGTATGGCTACACCTTC; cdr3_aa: CASRGGLWYGYTF
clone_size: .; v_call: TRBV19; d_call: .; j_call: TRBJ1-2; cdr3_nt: TGTGCCAGTAGTATACCAGGGTCCCACTATGGCTACACCTTC; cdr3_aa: CASSIPGSHYGYTF
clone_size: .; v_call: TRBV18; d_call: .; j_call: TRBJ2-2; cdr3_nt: TGTGCCAGCTCACCACCACAGGGCTCGAACACCGGGGAGCTGTTTTTT; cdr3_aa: CASSPPQGSNTGELFF
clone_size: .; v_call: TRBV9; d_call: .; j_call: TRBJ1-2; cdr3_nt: TGTGCCAGCAGCCCCCGGGGAAGCCTCAACTATGGCTACACCTTC; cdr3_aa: CASSPRGSLNYGYTF
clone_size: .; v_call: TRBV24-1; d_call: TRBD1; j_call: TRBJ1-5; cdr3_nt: TGTGCCACCAGCAAGACAGGGTACCAGCCCCAGCATTTT; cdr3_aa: CATSKTGYQPQHF
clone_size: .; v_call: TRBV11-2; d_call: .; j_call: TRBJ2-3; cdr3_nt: TGTGCCAGCAGCCTCCGACAAGTCCCCCGCACAGATACGCAGTATTTT; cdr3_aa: CASSLRQVPRTDTQYF
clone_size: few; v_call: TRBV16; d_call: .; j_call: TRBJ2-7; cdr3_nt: TGTGCCAGCAGCCACCCACAGAGCTCCTACGAGCAGTACTTC; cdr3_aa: CASSHPQSSYEQYF
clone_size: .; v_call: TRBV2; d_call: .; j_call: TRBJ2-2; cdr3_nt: TGTGCCAGCAAGCGGAGTGGAGCCGGGGAGCTGTTTTTT; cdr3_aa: CASKRSGAGELFF
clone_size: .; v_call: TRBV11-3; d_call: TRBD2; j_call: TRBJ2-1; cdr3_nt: TGTGCCAGCAGTTGGGGGGTAGCGGGAGAGGAGCAGTTCTTC; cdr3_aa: CASSWGVAGEEQFF
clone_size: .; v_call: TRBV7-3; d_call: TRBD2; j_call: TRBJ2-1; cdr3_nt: TGTGCCAGCAGCTTACATAGCGGGAGTTCCTACAATGAGCAGTTCTTC; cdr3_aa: CASSLHSGSSYNEQFF
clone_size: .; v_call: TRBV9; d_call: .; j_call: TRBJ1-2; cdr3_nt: TGTGCCAGCAGCGTAGGGGGGCAGGGTTATGGCTACACCTTC; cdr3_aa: CASSVGGQGYGYTF
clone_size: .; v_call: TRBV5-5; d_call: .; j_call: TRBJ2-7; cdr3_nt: TGTGCCAGCAGCTCCACCCGTCTCGGAGGGTCCTACGAGCAGTACTTC; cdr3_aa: CASSSTRLGGSYEQYF
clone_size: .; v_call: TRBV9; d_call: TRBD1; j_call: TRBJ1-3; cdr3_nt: TGTGCCAGCAGCGGGACAGGGTCTGGAAACACCATATATTTT; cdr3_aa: CASSGTGSGNTIYF
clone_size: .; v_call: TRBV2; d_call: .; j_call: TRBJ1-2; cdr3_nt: TGTGCCAGCAGTGAAAAGGGAGGGGCTAACTATGGCTACACCTTC; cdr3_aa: CASSEKGGANYGYTF
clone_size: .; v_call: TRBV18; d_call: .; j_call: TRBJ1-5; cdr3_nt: TGTGCCAGCTCCCTTGACAGAATTAGCAATCAGCCCCAGCATTTT; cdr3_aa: CASSLDRISNQPQHF
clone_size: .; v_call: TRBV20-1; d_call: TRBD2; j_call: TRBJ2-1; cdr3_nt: TGCAGTGCCAGTAGCGGGAGTAATATGGGGTATGAGCAGTTCTTC; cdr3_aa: CSASSGSNMGYEQFF
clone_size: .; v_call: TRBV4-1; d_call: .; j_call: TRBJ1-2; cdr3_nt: TGCGCCAGCAGCAGACAAATGGGCTATGGCTACACCTTC; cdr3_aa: CASSRQMGYGYTF
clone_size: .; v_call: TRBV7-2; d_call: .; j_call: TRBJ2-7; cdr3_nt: TGTGCCAGCAGCTTAGGTGGGAGGACCTACGAGCAGTACTTC; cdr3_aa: CASSLGGRTYEQYF